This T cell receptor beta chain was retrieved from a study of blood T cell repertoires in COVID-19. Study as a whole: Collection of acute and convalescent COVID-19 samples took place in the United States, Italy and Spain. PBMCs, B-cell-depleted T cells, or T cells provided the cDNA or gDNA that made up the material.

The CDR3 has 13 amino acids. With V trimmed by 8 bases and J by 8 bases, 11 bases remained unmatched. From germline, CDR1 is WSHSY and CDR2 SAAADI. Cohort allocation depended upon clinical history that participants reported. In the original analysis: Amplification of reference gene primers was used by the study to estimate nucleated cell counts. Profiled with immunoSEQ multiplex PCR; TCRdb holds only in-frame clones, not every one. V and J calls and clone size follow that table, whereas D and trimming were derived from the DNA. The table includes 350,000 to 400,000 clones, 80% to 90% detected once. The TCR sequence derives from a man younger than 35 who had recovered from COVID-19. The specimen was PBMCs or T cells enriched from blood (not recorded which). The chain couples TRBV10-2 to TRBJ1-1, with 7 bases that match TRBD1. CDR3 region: CASSGQRQAEAFF. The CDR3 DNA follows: TGCGCCAGCTCGGGACAGAGACAGGCAGAAGCTTTCTTT.